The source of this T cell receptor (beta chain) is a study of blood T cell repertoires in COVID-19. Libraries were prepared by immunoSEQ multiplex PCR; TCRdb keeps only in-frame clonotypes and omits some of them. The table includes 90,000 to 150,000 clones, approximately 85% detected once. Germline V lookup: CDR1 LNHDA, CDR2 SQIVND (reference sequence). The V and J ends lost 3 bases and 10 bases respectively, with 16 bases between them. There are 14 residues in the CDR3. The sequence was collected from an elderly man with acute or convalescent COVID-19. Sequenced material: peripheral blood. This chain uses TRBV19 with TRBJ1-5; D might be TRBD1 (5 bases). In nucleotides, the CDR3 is TGTGCCAGTAGTATGCCGACAGATGTTAACCCCCAGCATTTT. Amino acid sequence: CASSMPTDVNPQHF.